This TCR beta chain is from a study of blood T cell repertoires in COVID-19. Germline assignment: CDR1 KGHSH and CDR2 LQKENI. The CDR3 is made up of 16 amino acids. V shed 3 bases and J 4 bases; nucleotides not matched to a gene: 12. Authors' methods: Amplification of reference gene primers was used by the study to estimate nucleated cell counts. Generated by immunoSEQ multiplex PCR, the TCRdb table keeps only in-frame clones and is missing some. V, J and clone size were drawn from that table, and D and trimming were deduced from the DNA. Among 200,000 to 250,000 clones listed, around four fifths were seen once.

This TCR derives from a woman over 75 with acute or convalescent COVID-19. The sample taken for sequencing was peripheral blood. The chain is built from TRBV18 and TRBJ2-7, with 7 nucleotides matching TRBD1. The CDR3 reads CASSPNLGTGDYEQYF. DNA for the CDR3: TGTGCCAGCTCACCTAACCTAGGAACAGGGGATTACGAGCAGTACTTC.